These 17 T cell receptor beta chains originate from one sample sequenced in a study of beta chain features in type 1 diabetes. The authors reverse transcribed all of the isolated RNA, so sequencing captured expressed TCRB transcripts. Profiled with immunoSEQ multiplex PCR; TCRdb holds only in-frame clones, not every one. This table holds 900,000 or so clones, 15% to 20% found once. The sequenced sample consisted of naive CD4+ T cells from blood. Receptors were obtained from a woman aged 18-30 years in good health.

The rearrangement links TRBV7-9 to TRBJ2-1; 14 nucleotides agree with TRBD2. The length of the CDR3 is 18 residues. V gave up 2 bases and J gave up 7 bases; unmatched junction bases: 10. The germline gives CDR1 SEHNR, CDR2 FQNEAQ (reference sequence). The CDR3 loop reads CASSLRRAGLAGGNEQFF. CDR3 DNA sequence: TGTGCCAGCAGCTTAAGGCGTGCCGGACTAGCGGGAGGAAATGAGCAGTTCTTC.

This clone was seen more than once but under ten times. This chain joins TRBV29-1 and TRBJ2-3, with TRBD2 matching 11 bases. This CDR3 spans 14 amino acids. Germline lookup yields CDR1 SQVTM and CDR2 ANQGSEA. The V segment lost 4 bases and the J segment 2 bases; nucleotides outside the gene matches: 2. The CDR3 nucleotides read TGCAGCGTTGCGGGACTAGCGGACACAGATACGCAGTATTTT. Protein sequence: CSVAGLADTDTQYF.

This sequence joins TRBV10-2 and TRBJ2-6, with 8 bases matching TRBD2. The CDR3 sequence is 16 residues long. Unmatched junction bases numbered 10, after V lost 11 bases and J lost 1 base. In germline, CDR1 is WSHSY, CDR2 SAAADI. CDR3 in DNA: TGCGCCCTGGGAGCGGGGGCGCAATCTGGGGCCAACGTCCTGACTTTC. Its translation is CALGAGAQSGANVLTF.

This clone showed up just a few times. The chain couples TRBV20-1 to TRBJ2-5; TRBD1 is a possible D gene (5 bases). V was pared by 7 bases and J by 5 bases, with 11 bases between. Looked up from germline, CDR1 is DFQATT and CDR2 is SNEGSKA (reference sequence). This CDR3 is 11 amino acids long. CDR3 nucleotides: TGCAGTGTGGGGCCCGGGGAGACCCAGTACTTC. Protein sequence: CSVGPGETQYF.

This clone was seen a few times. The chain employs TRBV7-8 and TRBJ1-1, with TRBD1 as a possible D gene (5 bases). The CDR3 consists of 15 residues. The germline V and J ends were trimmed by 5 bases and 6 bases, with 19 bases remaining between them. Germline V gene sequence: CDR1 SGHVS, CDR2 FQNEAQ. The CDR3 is CASSPRGRLVSEAFF. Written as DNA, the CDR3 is TGTGCCAGCAGCCCGAGGGGACGCTTAGTCTCTGAAGCTTTCTTT.

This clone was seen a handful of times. The CDR3 loop reads CASSYAGVTDTQYF. As DNA, the CDR3 is TGTGCCAGCAGTTACGCGGGAGTCACAGATACGCAGTATTTT. The rearrangement uses TRBV6-5 and TRBJ2-3; the match to TRBD2 covers 7 bases. Germline values: CDR1 MNHEY, CDR2 SVGAGI. The CDR3 extends over 14 amino acids. V shed 2 bases and J 2 bases; nucleotides not matched to a gene: 1.

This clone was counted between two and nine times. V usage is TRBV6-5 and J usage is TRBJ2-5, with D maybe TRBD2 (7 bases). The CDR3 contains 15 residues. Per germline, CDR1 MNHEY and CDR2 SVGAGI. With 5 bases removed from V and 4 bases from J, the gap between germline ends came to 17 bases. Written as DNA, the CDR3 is TGTGCCAGCAGTCGAGGGGGGGCAGGCGGAGAGACCCAGTACTTC. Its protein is CASSRGGAGGETQYF.

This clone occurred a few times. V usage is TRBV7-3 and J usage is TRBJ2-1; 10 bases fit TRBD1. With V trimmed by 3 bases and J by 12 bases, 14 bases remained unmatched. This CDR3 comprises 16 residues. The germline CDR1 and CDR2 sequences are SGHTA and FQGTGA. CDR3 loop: CASSFYSTGGLSLQFF. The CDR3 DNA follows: TGTGCCAGCAGCTTCTATTCGACAGGGGGCCTCTCACTGCAGTTCTTC.

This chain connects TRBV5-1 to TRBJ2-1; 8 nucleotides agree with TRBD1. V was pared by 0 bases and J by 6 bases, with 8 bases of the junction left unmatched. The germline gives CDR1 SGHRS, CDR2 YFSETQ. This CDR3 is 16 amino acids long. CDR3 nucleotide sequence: TGCGCCAGCAGCTTGGAGGGTCAGGGGGCCATCAATGAGCAGTTCTTC. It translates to CASSLEGQGAINEQFF.

In nucleotides, the CDR3 is TGTGCCAGCAGCTTCATCCGGGACACTGAAGCTTTCTTT. Protein sequence: CASSFIRDTEAFF. The chain links TRBV7-8 to TRBJ1-1; the D is unclear. The CDR3 sequence is 13 residues long. In germline, CDR1 is SGHVS, CDR2 FQNEAQ. The germline V and J ends were trimmed by 3 bases and 3 bases, with 8 bases remaining between them.

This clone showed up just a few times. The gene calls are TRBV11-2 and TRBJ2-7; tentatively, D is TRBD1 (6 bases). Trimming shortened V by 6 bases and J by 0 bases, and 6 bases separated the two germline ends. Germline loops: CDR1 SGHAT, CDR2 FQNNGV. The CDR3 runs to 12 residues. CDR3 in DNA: TGTGCCAGCAGGGACAGCTCCTACGAGCAGTACTTC. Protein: CASRDSSYEQYF. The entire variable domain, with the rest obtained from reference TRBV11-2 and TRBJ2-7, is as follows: EAGVAQSPRYKIIEKRQSVAFWCNPISGHATLYWYQQILGQGPKLLIQFQNNGVVDDSQLPKDRFSAERLKGVDSTLKIQPAKLEDSAVYLCASRDSSYEQYFGPGTRLTVT.

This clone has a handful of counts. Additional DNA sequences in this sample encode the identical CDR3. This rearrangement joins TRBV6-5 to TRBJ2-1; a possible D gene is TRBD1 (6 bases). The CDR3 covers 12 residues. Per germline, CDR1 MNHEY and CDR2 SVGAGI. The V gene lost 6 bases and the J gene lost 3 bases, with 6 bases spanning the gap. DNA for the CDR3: TGTGCCAGCAGGGACAGCTACAATGAGCAGTTCTTC. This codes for CASRDSYNEQFF.

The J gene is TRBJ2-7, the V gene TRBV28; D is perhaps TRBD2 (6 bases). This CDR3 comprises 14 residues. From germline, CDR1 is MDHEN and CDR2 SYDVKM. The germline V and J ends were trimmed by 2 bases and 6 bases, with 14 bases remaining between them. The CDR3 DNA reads TGTGCCAGCAGTTTAGGGGGGTTTATTCGCGAGCAGTACTTC. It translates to CASSLGGFIREQYF.

The CDR3 region is CASSEKTGGGDTQYF. CDR3 DNA sequence: TGTGCCAGCAGCGAAAAGACGGGAGGGGGTGATACGCAGTATTTT. The rearrangement links TRBV9 to TRBJ2-3; 8 nucleotides align to TRBD2. The CDR3 is made up of 15 amino acids. With V trimmed by 3 bases and J by 6 bases, 9 bases remained unmatched. Germline loops: CDR1 SGDLS, CDR2 YYNGEE. Full variable domain (rest looked up from reference TRBV9 and TRBJ2-3): DSGVTQTPKHLITATGQRVTLRCSPRSGDLSVYWYQQSLDQGLQFLIQYYNGEERAKGNILERFSAQQFPDLHSELNLSSLELGDSALYFCASSEKTGGGDTQYFGPGTRLTVL.

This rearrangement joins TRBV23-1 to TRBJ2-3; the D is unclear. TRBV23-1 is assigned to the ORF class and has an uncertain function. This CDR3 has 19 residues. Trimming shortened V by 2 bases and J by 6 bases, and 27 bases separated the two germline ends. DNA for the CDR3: TGCGCCAGCAGTCAACCTACCCCCACCGACATGTCTTTTAGGGATACGCAGTATTTT. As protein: CASSQPTPTDMSFRDTQYF.

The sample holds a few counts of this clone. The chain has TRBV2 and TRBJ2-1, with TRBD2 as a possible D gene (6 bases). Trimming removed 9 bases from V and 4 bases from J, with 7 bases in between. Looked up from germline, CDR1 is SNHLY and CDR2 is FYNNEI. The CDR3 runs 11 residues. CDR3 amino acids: CARGLYNEQFF. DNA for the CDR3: TGTGCCAGGGGACTTTACAATGAGCAGTTCTTC. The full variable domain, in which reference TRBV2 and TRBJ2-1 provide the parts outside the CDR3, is EPEVTQTPSHQVTQMGQEVILRCVPISNHLYFYWYRQILGQKVEFLVSFYNNEISEKSEIFDDQFSVERPDGSNFTLKIRSTKLEDSAMYFCARGLYNEQFFGPGTRLTVL.

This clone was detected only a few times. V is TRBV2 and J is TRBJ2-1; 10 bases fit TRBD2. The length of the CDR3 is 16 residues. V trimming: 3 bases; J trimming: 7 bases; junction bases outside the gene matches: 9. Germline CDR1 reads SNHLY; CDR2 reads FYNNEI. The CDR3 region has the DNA TGTGCCAGCAGTGACCCGGCTAGCGGGAGTTTTAATGAGCAGTTCTTC. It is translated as CASSDPASGSFNEQFF. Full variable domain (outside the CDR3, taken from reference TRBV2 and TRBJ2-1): EPEVTQTPSHQVTQMGQEVILRCVPISNHLYFYWYRQILGQKVEFLVSFYNNEISEKSEIFDDQFSVERPDGSNFTLKIRSTKLEDSAMYFCASSDPASGSFNEQFFGPGTRLTVL.